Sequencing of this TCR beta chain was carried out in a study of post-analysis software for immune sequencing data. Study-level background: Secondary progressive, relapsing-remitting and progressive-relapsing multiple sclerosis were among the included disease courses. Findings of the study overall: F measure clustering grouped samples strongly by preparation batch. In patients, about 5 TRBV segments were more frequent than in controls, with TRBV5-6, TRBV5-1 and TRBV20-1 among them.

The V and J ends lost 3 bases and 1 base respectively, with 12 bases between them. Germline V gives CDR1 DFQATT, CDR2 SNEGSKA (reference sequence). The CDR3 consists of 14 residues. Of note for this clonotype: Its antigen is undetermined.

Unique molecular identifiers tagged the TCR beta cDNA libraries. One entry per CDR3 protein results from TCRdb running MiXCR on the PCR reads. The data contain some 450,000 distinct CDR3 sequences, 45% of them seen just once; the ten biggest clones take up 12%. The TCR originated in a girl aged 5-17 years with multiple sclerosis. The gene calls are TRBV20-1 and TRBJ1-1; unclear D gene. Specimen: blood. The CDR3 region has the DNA TGCAGTGCTAGGGTTGGGAATCGGAACACTGAAGCTTTCTTT. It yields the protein CSARVGNRNTEAFF.